A single sample is the source of the 7 T cell receptor beta chains below, sequenced in a study of beta chain features in type 1 diabetes. Expressed TCRB transcripts were sequenced, since all the RNA that had been isolated was reverse transcribed. The protocol was immunoSEQ multiplex PCR, while the TCRdb copy is restricted to in-frame clones and leaves out a portion. The sample includes fewer than 350,000 clones, about 18% of them seen just once. The sequenced sample was naive CD4+ T cells from blood. These receptors all come from a woman aged 18-29 years in good health.

V is TRBV5-1 and J is TRBJ2-1, with unresolved D. V was shortened by 7 bases and J by 6 bases, with 14 bases between the two germline ends. The CDR3 totals 13 residues. Germline V lookup: CDR1 SGHRS, CDR2 YFSETQ. CDR3 sequence reads: CASCSFPGNEQFF. CDR3 nucleotides: TGCGCCAGCTGCAGTTTTCCGGGCAATGAGCAGTTCTTC.

This chain links TRBV5-1 with TRBJ2-1, with D unresolved. The germline V gene has CDR1 SGHRS and CDR2 YFSETQ. The germline V and J ends were trimmed by 6 bases and 4 bases, with 8 bases remaining between them. CDR3 length: 12 residues. The CDR3 region has the DNA TGCGCCAGCACCGCGACTTACAATGAGCAGTTCTTC. It codes for CASTATYNEQFF.

In its sample, this clone was seen a few times. This chain joins TRBV29-1 and TRBJ1-2; 12 nucleotides line up with TRBD1. This CDR3 comprises 14 residues. Germline V gene data show CDR1 as SQVTM and CDR2 as ANQGSEA. J lost 3 bases, V lost 6 bases, and 5 bases had no gene match. CDR3 amino acids: CSVKRDRGHYGYTF. The CDR3, as DNA: TGCAGCGTAAAACGGGACAGGGGGCACTATGGCTACACCTTC. Full variable domain (remainder filled in from reference TRBV29-1 and TRBJ1-2): SAVISQKPSRDICQRGTSLTIQCQVDSQVTMMFWYRQQPGQSLTLIATANQGSEATYESGFVIDKFPISRPNLTFSTLTVSNMSPEDSSIYLCSVKRDRGHYGYTFGSGTRLTVV.

In its sample, this clone was seen a few times. The chain has TRBV13 and TRBJ2-5, with D unresolved. This CDR3 comprises 13 residues. V was trimmed by 5 bases and J by 1 base, leaving 8 bases between them. Germline lookup yields CDR1 PRHDT and CDR2 FYEKMQ (reference sequence). This CDR3 reads CASSLTLQETQYF. The CDR3 region has the DNA TGTGCCAGCAGCCTCACTCTCCAAGAGACCCAGTACTTC.

This clone was observed a few times. The V and J genes are TRBV7-9 and TRBJ2-1; 8 bases are shared with TRBD1. The germline gives CDR1 SEHNR, CDR2 FQNEAQ (reference sequence). This CDR3 comprises 11 residues. The V and J ends lost 4 bases and 14 bases, in that order; junction bases with no gene match: 4. CDR3 sequence (DNA): TGTGCCAGCAGCTCCCCGGACAGGGAGTTCTTC. Encoded protein: CASSSPDREFF.

This clone was seen a handful of times. The chain couples TRBV29-1 to TRBJ2-6, with a weak D call TRBD1 (6 bases). Germline V lookup: CDR1 SQVTM, CDR2 ANQGSEA. The CDR3 totals 16 residues. V shed 1 base and J shed 4 bases, with 14 bases lying between them. CDR3 DNA: TGCAGCGTTGAAGGCAGGGGACCCTCGGGGGCCAACGTCCTGACTTTC. Encoded protein: CSVEGRGPSGANVLTF.

The sample holds a few counts of this clone. The chain combines TRBV30 with TRBJ2-5; TRBD2 agrees at 8 bases. Germline CDR1 and CDR2: GTSNPN and SVGIG (reference sequence). This CDR3 is 13 amino acids long. The junction had 7 bases not matched to a gene; V was cut back by 4 bases and J by 6 bases. The CDR3 is CAWNLAGGQTQYF. The CDR3, as DNA: TGTGCCTGGAATCTAGCGGGCGGGCAGACCCAGTACTTC. The full variable domain, in which reference TRBV30 and TRBJ2-5 provide the parts outside the CDR3, is SQTIHQWPATLVQPVGSPLSLECTVEGTSNPNLYWYRQAAGRGLQLLFYSVGIGQISSEVPQNLSASRPQDRQFILSSKKLLLSDSGFYLCAWNLAGGQTQYFGPGTRLLVL.